The rows below give T cell receptor beta chains drawn from one sample of a study of T cell responses to AZD1222 COVID-19 vaccine. Assay: immunoSEQ multiplex PCR; the TCRdb copy retains only in-frame clones and omits some. The sample contains some 89,000 clones, approximately 88% of which appear only once. The source was peripheral blood, collected on day 0 of MenACWY control vaccination. These receptors were collected from an adult in good health. Each CDR3 is given with its conserved first and last residue. A D gene is named only where the DNA matches it firmly. Part of the rows lack a size; the others show once, few, many or a class for expanded clones.

NA	TRBV21-1	NA	TRBJ1-3	TGTGCCAGCAGCGGACAGGGGGCTAACACCATATATTTT	CASSGQGANTIYF
NA	TRBV7-9	NA	TRBJ2-1	TGTGCCAGCAGCTTAATACGGGGTGGGGCGCGGGAGCAGTTCTTC	CASSLIRGGAREQFF
TRBD1	TRBV7-9	NA	TRBJ2-1	TGTGCCAGCAGCATCCCGGACAGGGCCCTCCACTACAATGAGCAGTTCTTC	CASSIPDRALHYNEQFF
NA	TRBV7-8	NA	TRBJ1-2	TGTGCCAGCAGCTCCCGTGGATCCTCCTATGGCTACACCTTC	CASSSRGSSYGYTF
NA	TRBV19	NA	TRBJ1-2	TGTGCCAGTAGCCGCACACAGGGTGCTGGCTACACCTTC	CASSRTQGAGYTF
NA	TRBV7-2	NA	TRBJ1-5	TGTGCCAGCAGCTTACAGGTGGGCAATCAGCCCCAGCATTTT	CASSLQVGNQPQHF
NA	TRBV28	once	TRBJ1-3	TGTGCCAGCAGTCCTATGGGTCCTGGAAACACCATATATTTT	CASSPMGPGNTIYF
NA	TRBV7-9	NA	TRBJ1-1	TGTGCCAGCAGAGGACAGATGAACACTGAAGCTTTCTTT	CASRGQMNTEAFF
NA	TRBV7-3	NA	TRBJ2-3	TGTGCCAGCAGCTTACCCCCTACAGATACGCAGTATTTT	CASSLPPTDTQYF
NA	TRBV28	NA	TRBJ2-5	TGTGCCAGCACCCCGGGCCACCTAGCGGAGACCCAGTACTTC	CASTPGHLAETQYF
NA	TRBV30	NA	TRBJ2-7	TGTGCCTGGCTCCATATGGGGGGCGAGCAGTACTTC	CAWLHMGGEQYF
TRBD1	TRBV19	NA	TRBJ1-5	TGTGCCAGTATAGGACAGGGGGGACAGCCCCAGCATTTT	CASIGQGGQPQHF
NA	TRBV5-5	NA	TRBJ2-3	TGTGCCAGCAGCTTAGCACTCTCCACAGATACGCAGTATTTT	CASSLALSTDTQYF
TRBD1	TRBV15	NA	TRBJ1-2	TGTGCCACCAGCCGCTCCCAGGACAGGTACGGCTACACCTTC	CATSRSQDRYGYTF
NA	TRBV2	NA	TRBJ2-1	TGTGCCAGCGGTTGGCTCAATGAGCAGTTCTTC	CASGWLNEQFF
NA	TRBV27	NA	TRBJ2-7	TGTGCCAGCAGATCTTTATACGAGCAGTACTTC	CASRSLYEQYF
NA	TRBV5-5	NA	TRBJ2-1	TGTGCCAGCAGCTTGCGAGGGGTCCATGAGCAGTTCTTC	CASSLRGVHEQFF
NA	TRBV7-2	once	TRBJ2-3	TGTGCCAGCAGTTCCACCCCCACCGATACGCAGTATTTT	CASSSTPTDTQYF
NA	TRBV4-1	once	TRBJ2-7	TGCGCCAGCAGCCAAGTGGGGATCTACGAGCAGTACTTC	CASSQVGIYEQYF
TRBD1	TRBV15	NA	TRBJ1-4	TGTGCCACCAGCCGCCGTGGGACAGGGCTGAAAAAACTGTTTTTT	CATSRRGTGLKKLFF
NA	TRBV4-3	NA	TRBJ2-2	TGCGCCAGCAGCCAAGGGGGGACCGGGGAGCTGTTTTTT	CASSQGGTGELFF
NA	TRBV6-1	NA	TRBJ2-2	TGTGCCAGCAGTGAAGGGCGTACCGGGGAGCTGTTTTTT	CASSEGRTGELFF
TRBD1	TRBV6-2/TRBV6-3	NA	TRBJ2-1	TGTGCCAGCAGTTTTGGGACAGGGTTTAACTATGAGCAGTTCTTC	CASSFGTGFNYEQFF
NA	TRBV27	NA	TRBJ1-1	TGTGCCAGCAGTCGAATGAACACTGAAGCTTTCTTT	CASSRMNTEAFF
TRBD1	TRBV28	NA	TRBJ1-5	TGTGCCAGCTGGACAGGGTATAGCAATCAGCCCCAGCATTTT	CASWTGYSNQPQHF
NA	TRBV29-1	NA	TRBJ2-3	TGCAGCGCTGAAGAGGGGAGCACAGATACGCAGTATTTT	CSAEEGSTDTQYF
TRBD1	TRBV28	NA	TRBJ2-5	TGTGCCAGCAGTTTCTACGGGACAGGGGGAGAGACCCAGTACTTC	CASSFYGTGGETQYF
NA	TRBV30	NA	TRBJ2-7	TGTGCCTTCTCGGCAGGGGCACCCTACGAGCAGTACTTC	CAFSAGAPYEQYF
TRBD1	TRBV5-5	NA	TRBJ2-1	TGTGCCAGCAGCCGGCAGGGGGACAATGAGCAGTTCTTC	CASSRQGDNEQFF
TRBD2	TRBV7-2	NA	TRBJ2-7	TGTGCCAGCAGCTTTGCAGCGGGAAGCTCCTACGAGCAGTACTTC	CASSFAAGSSYEQYF
TRBD2	TRBV27	NA	TRBJ2-1	TGTGCCAGCAGTCCATGGACTAGCGGGAGTAACAATGAGCAGTTCTTC	CASSPWTSGSNNEQFF
NA	TRBV6-2/TRBV6-3	NA	TRBJ1-2	TGTGCCAGCAGTCCCGACGGGCTCGATGGCTACACCTTC	CASSPDGLDGYTF
NA	TRBV6-5	NA	TRBJ2-1	TGTGCCGGTGATCAGGGATTGAATGAGCAGTTCTTC	CAGDQGLNEQFF
NA	TRBV19	NA	TRBJ1-5	TGTGCCAGTACCACGGAGGGTAATCAGCCCCAGCATTTT	CASTTEGNQPQHF
NA	TRBV7-9	NA	TRBJ2-7	TGTGCCAGCAGCTTTACGCAGTTGGGCGAGCAGTACTTC	CASSFTQLGEQYF
NA	TRBV2	NA	TRBJ1-1	TGTGCCAGCAGTGAAGGGACATACTCGAACACTGAAGCTTTCTTT	CASSEGTYSNTEAFF
TRBD2	TRBV5-1	NA	TRBJ2-3	TGCGCCAGCAGCCGACTAGCGGGAGAGGGTAATACGCAGTATTTT	CASSRLAGEGNTQYF
NA	TRBV5-6	few	TRBJ1-3	TGTGCCAGCAGCTTAGACCCTCACTCTGGAAACACCATATATTTT	CASSLDPHSGNTIYF
TRBD1	TRBV28	NA	TRBJ1-5	TGTGCCAGCAGTTTCCGTCAGGGGGGGAATCAGCCCCAGCATTTT	CASSFRQGGNQPQHF
NA	TRBV24-1	NA	TRBJ2-5	TGTGCCACCAGTGATTTGTGGTCTAAAGAGACCCAGTACTTC	CATSDLWSKETQYF
NA	TRBV15	NA	TRBJ1-6	TGTGCCACCAGCAGAGACGCATCGGGCCAGCCCCTCCACTTT	CATSRDASGQPLHF
NA	TRBV2	NA	TRBJ1-1	TGTGCCAGCCCTAGGATGAGGGAGCCTGAAGCTTTCTTT	CASPRMREPEAFF
NA	TRBV6-5	NA	TRBJ1-2	TGTGCCAGCAGTTACTCAGGGGGCTATGGCTACACCTTC	CASSYSGGYGYTF
TRBD2	TRBV5-1	NA	TRBJ2-5	TGCGCCAGCAGCCGGACTAGCGGGAGGGTATCAGAGACCCAGTACTTC	CASSRTSGRVSETQYF
NA	TRBV4-3	NA	TRBJ2-5	TGCGCCAGCAGCCATGTACCCTTCGGCGACGAGACCCAGTACTTC	CASSHVPFGDETQYF
NA	TRBV6-2/TRBV6-3	NA	TRBJ1-1	TGTGCCAGCAGTCCCCGGACCTTCAGGTACACTGAAGCTTTCTTT	CASSPRTFRYTEAFF
NA	TRBV28	NA	TRBJ2-7	TGTGCCAGCAGCACACTATTGTACGAGCAGTACTTC	CASSTLLYEQYF
TRBD2	TRBV7-8	NA	TRBJ2-7	TGTGCCAGCAGCTTTAGCGGGAGGTCTTACGAGCAGTACTTC	CASSFSGRSYEQYF
TRBD2	TRBV6-5	NA	TRBJ2-7	TGTGCCAGCAGGCGGACTAGCGGTCCCTACTACGAGCAGTACTTC	CASRRTSGPYYEQYF
NA	TRBV6-2/TRBV6-3	NA	TRBJ1-1	TGTGCCAGCAGTTACGGCCCAGGGGCTGAAGCTTTCTTT	CASSYGPGAEAFF